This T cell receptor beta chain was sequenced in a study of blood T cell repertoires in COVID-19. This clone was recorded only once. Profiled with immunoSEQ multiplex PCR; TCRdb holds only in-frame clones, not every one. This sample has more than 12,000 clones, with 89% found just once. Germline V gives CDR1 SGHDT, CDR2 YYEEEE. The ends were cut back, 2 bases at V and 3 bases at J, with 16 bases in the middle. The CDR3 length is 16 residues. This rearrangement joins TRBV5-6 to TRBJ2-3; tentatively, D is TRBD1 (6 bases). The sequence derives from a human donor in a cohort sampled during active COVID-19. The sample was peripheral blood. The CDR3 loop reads CASSFRAIRGTDTQYF. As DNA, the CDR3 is TGTGCCAGCAGCTTCAGGGCCATCAGGGGAACAGATACGCAGTATTTT.